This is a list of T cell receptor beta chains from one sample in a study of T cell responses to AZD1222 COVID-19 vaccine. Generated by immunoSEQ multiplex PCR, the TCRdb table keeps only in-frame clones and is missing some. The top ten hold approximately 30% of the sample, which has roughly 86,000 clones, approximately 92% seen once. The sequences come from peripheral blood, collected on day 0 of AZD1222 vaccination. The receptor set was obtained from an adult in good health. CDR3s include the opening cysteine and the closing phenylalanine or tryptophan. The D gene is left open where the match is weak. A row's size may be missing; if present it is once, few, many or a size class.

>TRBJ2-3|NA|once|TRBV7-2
CASSYSGGTMGTDTQYF
TGTGCCAGCAGCTATAGCGGAGGCACTATGGGGACAGATACGCAGTATTTT
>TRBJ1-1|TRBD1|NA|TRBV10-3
CAIRGQGRLNTEAFF
TGTGCCATCAGGGGACAGGGGCGCTTGAACACTGAAGCTTTCTTT
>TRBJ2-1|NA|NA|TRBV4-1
CASSPFQAGGSGYEQFF
TGCGCCAGCAGCCCTTTCCAGGCGGGCGGCAGTGGGTATGAGCAGTTCTTC
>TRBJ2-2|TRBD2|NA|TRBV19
CATAPMGGRNTGELFF
TGTGCCACCGCTCCCATGGGCGGGAGGAACACCGGGGAGCTGTTTTTT
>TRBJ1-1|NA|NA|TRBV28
CASSSGTLRIPQPNTEAFF
TGTGCCAGCAGTTCCGGGACATTGAGGATTCCGCAACCGAACACTGAAGCTTTCTTT
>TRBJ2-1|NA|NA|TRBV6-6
CASSYSEQFF
TGTGCCAGCAGTTATAGTGAGCAGTTCTTC
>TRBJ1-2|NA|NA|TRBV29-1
CSVEAGSSMGYTF
TGCAGCGTTGAAGCGGGCAGTTCGATGGGCTACACCTTC
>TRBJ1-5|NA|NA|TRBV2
CASSDKVNRGPSQHF
TGTGCCAGCAGTGATAAAGTAAATAGGGGTCCGTCCCAGCATTTT
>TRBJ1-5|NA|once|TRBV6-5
CASSYSRGQPQHF
TGTGCCAGCAGTTACTCACGGGGTCAGCCCCAGCATTTT
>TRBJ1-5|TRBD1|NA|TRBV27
CASRRTGGNQPQHF
TGTGCCAGCAGACGGACAGGGGGAAATCAGCCCCAGCATTTT
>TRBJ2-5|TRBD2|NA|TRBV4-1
CASSQDRGGVEETQYF
TGCGCCAGCAGCCAAGATCGCGGGGGAGTGGAGGAGACCCAGTACTTC
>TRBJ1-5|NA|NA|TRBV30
CAWSVKGGGQPQHF
TGTGCCTGGAGTGTAAAGGGAGGGGGTCAGCCCCAGCATTTT
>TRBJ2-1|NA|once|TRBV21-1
CASSRTSGIGTYNEQFF
TGTGCCAGCAGCAGGACTAGCGGGATCGGGACCTACAATGAGCAGTTCTTC
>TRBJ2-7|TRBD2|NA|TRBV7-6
CASSPGASGDRYEQYF
TGTGCCAGCAGCCCCGGGGCTAGCGGAGATCGCTACGAGCAGTACTTC
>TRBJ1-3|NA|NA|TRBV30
CAWNLASGNTIYF
TGTGCCTGGAACCTCGCCTCTGGAAACACCATATATTTT
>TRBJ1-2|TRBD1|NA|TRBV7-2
CASSLGDSKNYGYTF
TGTGCCAGCAGCTTAGGGGACAGTAAAAACTATGGCTACACCTTC
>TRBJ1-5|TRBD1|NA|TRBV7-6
CASSSAGGLSGGINQPQHF
TGTGCCAGCAGCTCGGCAGGGGGATTATCTGGGGGCATTAATCAGCCCCAGCATTTT
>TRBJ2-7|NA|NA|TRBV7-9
CASSLGQETYEQYF
TGTGCCAGCAGCTTAGGACAGGAGACCTACGAGCAGTACTTC
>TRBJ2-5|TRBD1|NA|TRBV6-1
CASSEGRQGLQETQYF
TGTGCCAGCAGTGAAGGACGACAGGGGCTTCAAGAGACCCAGTACTTC
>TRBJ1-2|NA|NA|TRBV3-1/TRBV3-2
CASSQGAPSSYGYTF
TGTGCCAGCAGCCAAGGGGCTCCGAGCAGCTATGGCTACACCTTC
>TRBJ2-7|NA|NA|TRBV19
CASSQPGRLTYEQYF
TGTGCCAGTAGTCAACCGGGAAGGCTAACCTACGAGCAGTACTTC
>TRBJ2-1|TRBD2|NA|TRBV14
CASSQELKGGYNEQFF
TGTGCCAGCAGCCAAGAGTTGAAGGGAGGGTACAATGAGCAGTTCTTC
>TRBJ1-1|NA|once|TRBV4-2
CASSHGEGPHTEAFF
TGTGCCAGCAGCCACGGTGAAGGGCCCCACACTGAAGCTTTCTTT
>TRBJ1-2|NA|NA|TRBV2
CASRRESNYGYTF
TGTGCCAGCAGGCGGGAGTCTAACTATGGCTACACCTTC
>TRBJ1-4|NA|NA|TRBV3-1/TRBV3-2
CASSQGSRENEKLFF
TGTGCCAGCAGCCAGGGCTCCCGGGAAAATGAAAAACTGTTTTTT
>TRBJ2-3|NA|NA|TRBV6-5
CASSWTATDTQYF
TGTGCCAGCAGTTGGACTGCCACAGATACGCAGTATTTT
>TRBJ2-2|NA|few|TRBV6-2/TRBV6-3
CASSPRGVPWSTGELFF
TGTGCCAGCAGCCCCCGTGGGGTACCTTGGAGCACCGGGGAGCTGTTTTTT
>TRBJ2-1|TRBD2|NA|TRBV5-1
CASSLGLARDEQFF
TGCGCCAGCAGCTTGGGACTAGCTAGAGATGAGCAGTTCTTC
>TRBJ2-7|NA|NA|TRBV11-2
CASSLGSFDEQYF
TGTGCCAGCAGCTTAGGGTCTTTCGACGAGCAGTACTTC